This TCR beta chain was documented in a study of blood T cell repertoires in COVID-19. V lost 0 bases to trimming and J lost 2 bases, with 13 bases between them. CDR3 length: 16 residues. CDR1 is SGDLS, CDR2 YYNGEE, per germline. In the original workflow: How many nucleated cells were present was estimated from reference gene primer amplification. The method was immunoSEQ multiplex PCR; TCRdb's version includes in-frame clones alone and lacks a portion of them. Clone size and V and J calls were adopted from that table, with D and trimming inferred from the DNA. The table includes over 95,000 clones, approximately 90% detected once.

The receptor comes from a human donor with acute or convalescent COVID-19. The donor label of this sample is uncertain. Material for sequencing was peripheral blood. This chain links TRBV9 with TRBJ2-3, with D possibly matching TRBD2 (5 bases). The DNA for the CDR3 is TGTGCCAGCAGCGTAGACCCTAGCCCGGACACAGATACGCAGTATTTT. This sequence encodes CASSVDPSPDTDTQYF.